This T cell receptor beta chain stems from a study of blood T cell repertoires in COVID-19. Across the whole study: Material from acute and convalescent COVID-19 was sourced from the United States, Italy and Spain. Sources were T cells, B-cell-depleted T cells, or PBMCs; the material itself was cDNA or gDNA.

How the authors handled the data: From reference gene primer amplification, estimates of nucleated cell counts were derived. TCRdb's copy holds only in-frame clones and misses some; the assay was immunoSEQ multiplex PCR. V and J calls plus clone size are reproduced from that table; the DNA served to infer D and trimming. The data hold 70,000 to 100,000 clones, with around 90% observed a single time. This clone was seen just once. V dropped 1 base and J dropped 6 bases, with 7 bases sitting between them. The length of the CDR3 is 14 residues. CDR1 and CDR2 (germline): SGHDN, FVKESK. The source is a woman of 80 years or more with active or convalescent COVID-19. The sample taken for sequencing was peripheral blood. This chain connects TRBV14 to TRBJ1-6; maybe TRBD1 (6 bases). CDR3 sequence reads: CASSQGTVNSPLHF. CDR3 sequence (DNA): TGTGCCAGCAGCCAAGGGACAGTTAATTCACCCCTCCACTTT. Complete variable domain (other parts from reference TRBV14 and TRBJ1-6): EAGVTQFPSHSVIEKGQTVTLRCDPISGHDNLYWYRRVMGKEIKFLLHFVKESKQDESGMPNNRFLAERTGGTYSTLKVQPAELEDSGVYFCASSQGTVNSPLHFGNGTRLTVT.